This TCR beta chain was retrieved from a study of T cells in Graves' hyperthyroidism and ophthalmopathy. Overall study results and limits: Model predictions of ophthalmopathy came a median roughly 6.4 months before onset.

The authors took PBMCs from over 8.5 ml fresh peripheral blood. Comment on this clonotype: Its antigen is not identified. This may be a read error: a much more frequent sequence differs by one nucleotide.

The CDR3 loop spans 18 amino acids. From germline, CDR1 is SGHNT and CDR2 YENEEA. Unmatched junction bases numbered 7, after V lost 1 base and J lost 1 base. Amplified regions were TCR beta CDR3 sequences from RNA transcripts. Carried out on the TCR CDR3, a first-round RT-PCR used the HTBI primer set. MiXCR was run by TCRdb on the multiplex PCR reads, yielding one entry per CDR3 protein. The profile shows a few hundred thousand distinct CDR3 sequences, 21% of them singletons. The rearrangement uses TRBV11-3 and TRBJ2-3; TRBD2 aligns across 11 bases. The source material was blood. The sequence was obtained from a woman aged 50 to 60 with Graves' hyperthyroidism. The CDR3 loop reads CASSLGAGLADCTDTQYF. For the CDR3, the DNA is TGTGCCAGCAGCTTAGGGGCGGGACTAGCGGACTGCACAGATACGCAGTATTTT.